This record looks at one TCR beta chain sequence and its context. The CDR3 end lies 3 residues beyond the end of the read and is filled in from the germline J gene. The data originate from a study of T cells in women clearing cervical HPV infection. This CDR3 is built from 15 residues. Trimming took 2 bases from V and 10 from J, leaving 16 bases between them. Germline CDR1 and CDR2: SGHRS and YFSETQ. All donors had a single incident cervical HPV16 infection, not prevalent. The repertoire was sequenced with immunoSEQ multiplex PCR; TCRdb's copy has only in-frame clones and lacks some. Its table lists approximately 35,000 clones.

This sequence was found in a woman aged 18-69 years with a cervical HPV16 infection that either progressed to CIN3+ or cleared (not recorded which). Sequenced material: blood buffy coat. This rearrangement joins TRBV5-1 to TRBJ1-6; a weak D match, TRBD1 (5 bases). CDR3 residues: CASSFMGLEGSPLHF. Incomplete CDR3 DNA: TGCGCCAGCAGCTTTATGGGGCTCGAGGGGTCACCC.